This T cell receptor beta chain was identified in a study of T cells expressing NK-cell markers. CDR3 length equals 15 residues. TCRdb reanalyzed the 5' RACE reads, giving one entry per CDR3 protein sequence and no DNA. The sample's table shows fewer than 400,000 distinct CDR3 sequences. The V and J genes are TRBV12-3 or TRBV12-4 and TRBJ2-7; absent DNA, TCRdb's TRBD1 call cannot be checked. The clonotype was recovered from a man aged 18 to 70 in good health. Source material: blood T cells: a sorted CD56 or NKG2C T cell subset, CD4+ or CD8+ T cells, or bulk PBMC T cells (not recorded which). CDR3 residues: CASKGGQGMLNEQYF.